This T cell receptor beta chain was observed in a study of T cells after yellow fever vaccination. Overall study results and limits: Though it reached lower strength, the secondary response hit its peak faster, day 5 versus 15. The CD4 and CD8 compartments had a small share of their clonotypes in common. Any FACS-sorted repertoire could hold abundant clonotypes that contaminate it from the bulk population.

UMIs were added to TCR cDNA along with a universal primer site when it was made by 5'RACE template switching. TCRdb re-analysed the 5' RACE reads in MiXCR, keeping a single row per CDR3 protein. This sample has about 630,000 distinct CDR3 sequences, with approximately 13% found just once. This clonotype occurred a few times. The antigen remains undetermined. V lost 6 bases, J lost 9 bases, and 17 bases stayed unmatched. Germline CDR1 is MDHEN and CDR2 is SYDVKM. This CDR3 region has 18 residues. The rearrangement uses TRBV28 and TRBJ2-1; TRBD2 aligns across 13 bases. The receptor was derived from a man aged 30 to 39 who received the YFV17D yellow fever vaccine. The material sequenced was PBMCs, taken on the day of the yellow fever booster vaccination. The CDR3 sequence is CASSPAPGTSGNYCEQFF. CDR3 in DNA: TGTGCCAGCAGCCCTGCCCCCGGGACTAGCGGGAATTACTGTGAGCAGTTCTTC.